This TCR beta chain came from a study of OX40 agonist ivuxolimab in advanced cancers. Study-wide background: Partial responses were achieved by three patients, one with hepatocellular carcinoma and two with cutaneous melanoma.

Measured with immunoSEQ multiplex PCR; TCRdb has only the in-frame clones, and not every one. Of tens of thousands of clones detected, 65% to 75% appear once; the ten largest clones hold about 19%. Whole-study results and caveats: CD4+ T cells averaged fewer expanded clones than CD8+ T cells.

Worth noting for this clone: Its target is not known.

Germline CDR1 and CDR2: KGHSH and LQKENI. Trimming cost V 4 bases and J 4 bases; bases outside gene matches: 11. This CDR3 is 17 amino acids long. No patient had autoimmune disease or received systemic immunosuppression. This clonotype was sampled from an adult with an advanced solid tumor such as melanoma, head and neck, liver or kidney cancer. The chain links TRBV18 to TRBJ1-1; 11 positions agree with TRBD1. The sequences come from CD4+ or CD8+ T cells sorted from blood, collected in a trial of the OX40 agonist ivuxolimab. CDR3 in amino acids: CASSRKGTGGFFTEAFF. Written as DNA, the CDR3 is TGTGCCAGCTCACGGAAAGGGACAGGGGGGTTTTTCACTGAAGCTTTCTTT. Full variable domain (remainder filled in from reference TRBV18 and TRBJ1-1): NAGVMQNPRHLVRRRGQEARLRCSPMKGHSHVYWYRQLPEEGLKFMVYLQKENIIDESGMPKERFSAEFPKEGPSILRIQQVVRGDSAAYFCASSRKGTGGFFTEAFFGQGTRLTVV.